This T cell receptor (beta chain) was captured in a study of PD-1 blockade in classical Hodgkin lymphoma. TCRdb keeps only in-frame clones here, not all; method: immunoSEQ multiplex PCR. Of roughly 90,000 clones in the sample, approximately 80% were seen once. Following autologous stem cell transplantation, relapse occurred in every patient, and exposure to brentuximab vedotin varied. Study conclusions and caveats: Complete responders entered with baseline diversity on par with newly diagnosed patients, the results showed.

Details on this clone: The target antigen is unknown.

This TCR derives from a human donor with classical Hodgkin lymphoma. The sample consisted of peripheral blood mononuclear cells (PBMCs), taken before the second cycle of nivolumab.

CDR3 protein: CASSELQGANEKLFF. The CDR3 DNA sequence: TGTGCCAGCAGTGAACTCCAGGGTGCAAATGAAAAACTGTTTTTT. The rearrangement uses TRBV6-1 and TRBJ1-4; D possibly corresponds to TRBD1 (5 bases). This CDR3 is 15 amino acids long. The ends were cut back, 2 bases at V and 5 bases at J, with 12 bases in the middle. From germline, CDR1 is MNHNS and CDR2 SASEGT.